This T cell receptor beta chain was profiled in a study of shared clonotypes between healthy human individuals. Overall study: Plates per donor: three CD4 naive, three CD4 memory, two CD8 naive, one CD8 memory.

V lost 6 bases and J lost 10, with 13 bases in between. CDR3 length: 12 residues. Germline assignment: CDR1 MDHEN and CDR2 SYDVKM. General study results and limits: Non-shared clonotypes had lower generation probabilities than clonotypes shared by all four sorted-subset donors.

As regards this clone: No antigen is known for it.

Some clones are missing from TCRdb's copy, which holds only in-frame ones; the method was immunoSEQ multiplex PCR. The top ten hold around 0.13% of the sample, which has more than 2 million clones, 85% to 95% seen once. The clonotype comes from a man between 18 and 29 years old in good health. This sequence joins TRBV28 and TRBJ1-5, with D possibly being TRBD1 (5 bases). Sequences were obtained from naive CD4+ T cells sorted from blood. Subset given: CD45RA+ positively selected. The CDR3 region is CASRSPGRPQHF. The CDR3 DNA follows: TGTGCCAGCAGGTCCCCGGGACGACCCCAGCATTTT.